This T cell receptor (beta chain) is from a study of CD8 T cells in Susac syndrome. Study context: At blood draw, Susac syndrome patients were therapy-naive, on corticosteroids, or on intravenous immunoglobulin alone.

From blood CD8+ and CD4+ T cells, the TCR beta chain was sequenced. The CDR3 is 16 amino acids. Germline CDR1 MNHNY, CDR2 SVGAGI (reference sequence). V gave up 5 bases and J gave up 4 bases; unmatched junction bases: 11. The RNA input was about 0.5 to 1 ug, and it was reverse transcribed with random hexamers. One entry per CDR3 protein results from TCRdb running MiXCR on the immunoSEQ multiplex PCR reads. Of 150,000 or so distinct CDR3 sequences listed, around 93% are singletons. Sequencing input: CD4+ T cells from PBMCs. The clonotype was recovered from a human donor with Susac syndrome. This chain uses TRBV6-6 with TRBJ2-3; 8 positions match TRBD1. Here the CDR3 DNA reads TGTGCCAGCAGTACCCCCGGACAGGGTTTGGCAGATACGCAGTATTTT. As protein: CASSTPGQGLADTQYF.